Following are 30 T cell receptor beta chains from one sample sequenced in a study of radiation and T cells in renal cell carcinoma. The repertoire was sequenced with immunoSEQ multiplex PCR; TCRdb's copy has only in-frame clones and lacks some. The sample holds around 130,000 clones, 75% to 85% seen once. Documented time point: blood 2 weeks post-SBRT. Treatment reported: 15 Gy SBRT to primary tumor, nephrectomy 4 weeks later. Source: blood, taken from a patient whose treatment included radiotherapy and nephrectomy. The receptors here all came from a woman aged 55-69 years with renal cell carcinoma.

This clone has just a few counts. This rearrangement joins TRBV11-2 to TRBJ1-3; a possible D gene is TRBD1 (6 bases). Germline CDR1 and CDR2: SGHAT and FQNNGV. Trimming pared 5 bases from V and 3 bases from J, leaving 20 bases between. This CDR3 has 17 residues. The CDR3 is CASSQLSYRDIGNTIYF. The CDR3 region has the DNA TGTGCCAGCAGCCAACTATCGTACAGGGATATTGGAAACACCATATATTTT.

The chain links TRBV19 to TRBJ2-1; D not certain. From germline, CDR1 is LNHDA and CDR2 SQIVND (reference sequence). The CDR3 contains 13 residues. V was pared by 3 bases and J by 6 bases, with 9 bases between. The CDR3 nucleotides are TGTGCCAGTAGTATGGCTAGTGTCAATGAGCAGTTCTTC. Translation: CASSMASVNEQFF.

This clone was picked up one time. CDR3 amino acids: CASSQVGGNRYQQYF. The CDR3 coding sequence is TGTGCCAGCAGCCAAGTCGGAGGGAATCGCTATCAGCAGTACTTC. V is TRBV14 and J is TRBJ2-7; D possibly corresponds to TRBD2 (6 bases). V lost 1 base and J 8 bases, leaving 18 bases between the germline ends. The length of the CDR3 is 15 residues. Germline assignment: CDR1 SGHDN and CDR2 FVKESK.

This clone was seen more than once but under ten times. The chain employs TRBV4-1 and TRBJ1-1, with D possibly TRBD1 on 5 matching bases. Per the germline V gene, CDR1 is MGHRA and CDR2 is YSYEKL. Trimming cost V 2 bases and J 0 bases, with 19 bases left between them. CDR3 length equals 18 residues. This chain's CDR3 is CASSQSGGSGGMNTEAFF. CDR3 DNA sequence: TGCGCCAGCAGCCAAAGTGGGGGGTCGGGTGGGATGAACACTGAAGCTTTCTTT.

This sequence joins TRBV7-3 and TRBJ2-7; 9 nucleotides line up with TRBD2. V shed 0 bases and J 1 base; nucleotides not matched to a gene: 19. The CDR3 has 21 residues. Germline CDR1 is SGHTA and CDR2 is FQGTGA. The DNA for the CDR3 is TGTGCCAGCAGCTTAACGGTAGCGGGAGTAAGGGGGCGCAGGCGTTCCTACGAGCAGTACTTC. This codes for CASSLTVAGVRGRRRSYEQYF.

For the CDR3, the DNA is TGTGCCAGCAGCCGGGGAGGCAGGGGGCTCTACGAGCAGTACTTC. Translation gives CASSRGGRGLYEQYF. The chain employs TRBV5-4 and TRBJ2-7; 8 positions match TRBD1. Per germline, CDR1 SGHNT and CDR2 YYREEE (reference sequence). Trimming cost V 4 bases and J 3 bases; bases outside gene matches: 9. This CDR3 is 15 amino acids long.

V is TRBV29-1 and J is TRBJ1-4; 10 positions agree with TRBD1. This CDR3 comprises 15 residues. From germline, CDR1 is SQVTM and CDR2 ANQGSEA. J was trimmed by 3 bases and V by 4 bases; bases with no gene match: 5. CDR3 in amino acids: CSVGGQGRANEKLFF. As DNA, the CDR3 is TGCAGCGTTGGGGGACAGGGGAGGGCTAATGAAAAACTGTTTTTT.

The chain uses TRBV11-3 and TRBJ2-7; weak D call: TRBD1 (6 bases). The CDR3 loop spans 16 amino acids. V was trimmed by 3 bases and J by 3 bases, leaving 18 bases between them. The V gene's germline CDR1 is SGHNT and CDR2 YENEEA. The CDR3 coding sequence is TGTGCCAGCAGCTTTAACCGGGACACCGAGAGCTACGAGCAGTACTTC. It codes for CASSFNRDTESYEQYF.

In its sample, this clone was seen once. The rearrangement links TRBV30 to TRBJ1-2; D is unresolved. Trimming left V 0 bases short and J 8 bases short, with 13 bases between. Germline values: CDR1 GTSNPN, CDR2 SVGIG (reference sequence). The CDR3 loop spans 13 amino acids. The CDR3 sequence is CAWSVPPGKGYTF. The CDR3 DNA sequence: TGTGCCTGGAGTGTACCCCCCGGGAAGGGCTACACCTTC.

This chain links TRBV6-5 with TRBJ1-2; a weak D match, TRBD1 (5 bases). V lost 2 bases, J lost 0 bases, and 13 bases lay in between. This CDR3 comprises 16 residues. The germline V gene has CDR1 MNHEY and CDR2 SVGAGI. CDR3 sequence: CASSYTPQVSNYGYTF. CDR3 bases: TGTGCCAGCAGTTACACCCCACAGGTCTCTAACTATGGCTACACCTTC.

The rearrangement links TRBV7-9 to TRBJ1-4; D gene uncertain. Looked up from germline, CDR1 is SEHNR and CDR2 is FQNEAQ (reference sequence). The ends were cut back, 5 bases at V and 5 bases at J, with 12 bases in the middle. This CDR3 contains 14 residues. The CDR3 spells CASSERGPNEKLFF. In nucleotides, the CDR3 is TGTGCCAGCAGCGAACGGGGTCCAAATGAAAAACTGTTTTTT.

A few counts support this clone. CDR3 sequence: CASSNTAYGYTF. The CDR3 coding sequence is TGTGCCAGCTCAAATACAGCGTATGGCTACACCTTC. The chain links TRBV18 to TRBJ1-2; D gene uncertain. Germline CDR1 is KGHSH and CDR2 is LQKENI. Trimming left V 5 bases short and J 5 bases short, with 9 bases between. This CDR3 is 12 amino acids long.

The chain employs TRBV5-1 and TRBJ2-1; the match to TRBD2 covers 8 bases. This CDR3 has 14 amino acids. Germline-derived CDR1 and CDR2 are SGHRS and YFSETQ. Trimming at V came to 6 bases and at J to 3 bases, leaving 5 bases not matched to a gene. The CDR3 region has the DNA TGCGCCAGCACCTATAGCGGGGACTACAATGAGCAGTTCTTC. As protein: CASTYSGDYNEQFF.

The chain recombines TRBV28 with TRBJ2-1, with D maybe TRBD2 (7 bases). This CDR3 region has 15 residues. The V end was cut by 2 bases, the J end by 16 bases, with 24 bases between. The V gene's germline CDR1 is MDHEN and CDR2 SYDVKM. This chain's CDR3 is CASSLPPRGAYGVFF. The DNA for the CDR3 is TGTGCCAGCAGTTTACCACCCCGGGGGGCCTACGGGGTCTTCTTC. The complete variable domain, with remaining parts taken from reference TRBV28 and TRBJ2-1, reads DVKVTQSSRYLVKRTGEKVFLECVQDMDHENMFWYRQDPGLGLRLIYFSYDVKMKEKGDIPEGYSVSREKKERFSLILESASTNQTSMYLCASSLPPRGAYGVFFGPGTRLTVL.

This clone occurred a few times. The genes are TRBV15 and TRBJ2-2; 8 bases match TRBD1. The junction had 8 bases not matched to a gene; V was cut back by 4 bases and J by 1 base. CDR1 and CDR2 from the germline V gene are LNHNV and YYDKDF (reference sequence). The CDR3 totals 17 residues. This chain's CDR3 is CATSTTRQGRNTGELFF. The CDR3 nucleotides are TGTGCCACCAGCACTACCCGACAGGGGAGGAACACCGGGGAGCTGTTTTTT.

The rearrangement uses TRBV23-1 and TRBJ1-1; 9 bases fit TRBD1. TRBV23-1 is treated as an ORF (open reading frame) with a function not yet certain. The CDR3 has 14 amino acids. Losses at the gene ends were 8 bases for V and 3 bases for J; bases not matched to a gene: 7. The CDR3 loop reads CASGRQGDDTEAFF. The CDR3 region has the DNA TGCGCCAGCGGGAGACAGGGGGATGACACTGAAGCTTTCTTT.

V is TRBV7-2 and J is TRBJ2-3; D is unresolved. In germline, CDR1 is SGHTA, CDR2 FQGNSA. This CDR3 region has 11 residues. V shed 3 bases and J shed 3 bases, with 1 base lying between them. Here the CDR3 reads CASSFTDTQYF. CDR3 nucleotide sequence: TGTGCCAGCAGCTTTACAGATACGCAGTATTTT.

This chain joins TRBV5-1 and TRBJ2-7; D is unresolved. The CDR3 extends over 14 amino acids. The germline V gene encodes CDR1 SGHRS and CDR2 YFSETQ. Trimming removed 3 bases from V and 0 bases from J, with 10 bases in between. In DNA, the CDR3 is TGCGCCAGCAGCTCTGGGTCTACCTCCTACGAGCAGTACTTC. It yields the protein CASSSGSTSYEQYF.

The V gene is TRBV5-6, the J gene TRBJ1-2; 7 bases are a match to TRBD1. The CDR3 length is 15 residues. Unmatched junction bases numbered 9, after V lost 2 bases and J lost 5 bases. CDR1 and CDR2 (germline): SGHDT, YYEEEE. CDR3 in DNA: TGTGCCAGCAGCTTCTTCGACAGGGAAGAGTATGGCTACACCTTC. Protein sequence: CASSFFDREEYGYTF. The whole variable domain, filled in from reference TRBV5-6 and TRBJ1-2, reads DAGVTQSPTHLIKTRGQQVTLRCSPKSGHDTVSWYQQALGQGPQFIFQYYEEEERQRGNFPDRFSGHQFPNYSSELNVNALLLGDSALYLCASSFFDREEYGYTFGSGTRLTVV.

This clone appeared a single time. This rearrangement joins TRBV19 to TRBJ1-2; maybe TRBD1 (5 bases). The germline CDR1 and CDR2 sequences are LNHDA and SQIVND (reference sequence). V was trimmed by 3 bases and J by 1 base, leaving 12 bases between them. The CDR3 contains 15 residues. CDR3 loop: CASSIGAGNNYGYTF. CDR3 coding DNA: TGTGCCAGTAGTATCGGGGCAGGGAATAACTATGGCTACACCTTC.

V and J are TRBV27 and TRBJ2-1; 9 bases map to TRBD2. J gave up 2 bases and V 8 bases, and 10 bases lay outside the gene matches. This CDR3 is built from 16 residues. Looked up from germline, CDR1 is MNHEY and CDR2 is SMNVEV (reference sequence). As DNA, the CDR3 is TGTGCCAGCCGACTTAGCGGGAGCGCTGCCTACAATGAGCAGTTCTTC. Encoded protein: CASRLSGSAAYNEQFF.

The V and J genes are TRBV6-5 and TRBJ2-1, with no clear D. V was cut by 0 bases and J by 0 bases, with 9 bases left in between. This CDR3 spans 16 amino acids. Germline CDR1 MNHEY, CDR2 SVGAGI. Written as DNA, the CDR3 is TGTGCCAGCAGTTACTCAGGCAGAAGCTCCTACAATGAGCAGTTCTTC. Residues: CASSYSGRSSYNEQFF.

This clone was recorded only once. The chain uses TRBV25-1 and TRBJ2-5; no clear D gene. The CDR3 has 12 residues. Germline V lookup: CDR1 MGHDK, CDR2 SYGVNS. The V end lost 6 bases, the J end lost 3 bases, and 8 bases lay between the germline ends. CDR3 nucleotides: TGTGCCAGCAGAAACGGAGAAGAGACCCAGTACTTC. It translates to CASRNGEETQYF.

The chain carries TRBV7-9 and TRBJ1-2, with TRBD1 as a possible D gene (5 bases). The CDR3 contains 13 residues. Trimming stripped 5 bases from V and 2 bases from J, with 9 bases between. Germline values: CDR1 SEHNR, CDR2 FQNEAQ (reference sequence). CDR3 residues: CASSRDPNYGYTF. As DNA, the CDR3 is TGTGCCAGCAGCCGGGACCCGAACTATGGCTACACCTTC.

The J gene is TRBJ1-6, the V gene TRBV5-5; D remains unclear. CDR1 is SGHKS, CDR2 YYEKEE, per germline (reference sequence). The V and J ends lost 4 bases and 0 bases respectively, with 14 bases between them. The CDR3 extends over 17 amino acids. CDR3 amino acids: CASSPDMGSSYNSPLHF. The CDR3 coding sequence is TGTGCCAGCAGCCCCGACATGGGTAGCTCCTATAATTCACCCCTCCACTTT.

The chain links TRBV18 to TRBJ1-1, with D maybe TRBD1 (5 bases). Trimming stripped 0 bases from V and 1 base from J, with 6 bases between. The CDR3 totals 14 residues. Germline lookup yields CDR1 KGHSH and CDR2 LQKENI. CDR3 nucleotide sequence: TGTGCCAGCTCACCACCTGACAGGAACACTGAAGCTTTCTTT. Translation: CASSPPDRNTEAFF.

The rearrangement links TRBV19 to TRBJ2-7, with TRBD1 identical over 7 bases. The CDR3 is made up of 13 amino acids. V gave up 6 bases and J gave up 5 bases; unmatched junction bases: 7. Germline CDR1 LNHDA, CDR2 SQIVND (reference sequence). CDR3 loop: CASSRGLDDEQYF. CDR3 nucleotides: TGTGCCAGTAGCAGGGGGTTAGATGACGAGCAGTACTTC.

CDR3 region: CASSHDRRGSLLESANTGELFF. The CDR3 DNA follows: TGTGCCAGCAGCCACGACCGGCGGGGGTCCTTACTCGAAAGCGCGAACACCGGGGAGCTGTTTTTT. The chain employs TRBV7-6 and TRBJ2-2, with 7 bases identical to TRBD2. Trimming removed 5 bases from V and 0 bases from J; junction bases left unmatched: 24. Germline CDR1 and CDR2: SGHVS and FNYEAQ. The CDR3 covers 22 residues.

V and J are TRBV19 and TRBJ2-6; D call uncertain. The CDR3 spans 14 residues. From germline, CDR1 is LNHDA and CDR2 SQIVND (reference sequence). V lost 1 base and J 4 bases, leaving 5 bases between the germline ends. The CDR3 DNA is TGTGCCAGTAGTATAGGCGCCGGGGCCAACGTCCTGACTTTC. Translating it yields CASSIGAGANVLTF. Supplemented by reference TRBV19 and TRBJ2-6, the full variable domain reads DGGITQSPKYLFRKEGQNVTLSCEQNLNHDAMYWYRQDPGQGLRLIYYSQIVNDFQKGDIAEGYSVSREKKESFPLTVTSAQKNPTAFYLCASSIGAGANVLTFGAGSRLTVL.

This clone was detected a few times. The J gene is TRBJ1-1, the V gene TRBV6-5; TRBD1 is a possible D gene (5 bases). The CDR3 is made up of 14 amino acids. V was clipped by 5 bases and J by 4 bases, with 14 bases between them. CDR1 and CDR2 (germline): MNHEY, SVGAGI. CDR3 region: CASSPGRQGTEAFF. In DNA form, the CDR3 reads TGTGCCAGCAGTCCGGGACGGCAGGGCACTGAAGCTTTCTTT.